This T cell receptor (beta chain) is drawn from a study of OX40 agonist ivuxolimab in advanced cancers. Study information: Patients received ivuxolimab, an intravenous treatment, every 2 weeks at 0.01 to 10 mg/kg. One hepatocellular carcinoma and a couple of cutaneous melanoma patients partially responded.

From germline, CDR1 is SGHTA and CDR2 FQGTGA. J lost 4 bases, V lost 5 bases, and 11 bases had no gene match. This CDR3 region has 18 residues. The table came from immunoSEQ multiplex PCR; TCRdb's copy has only in-frame clones and leaves some out. This sample yields approximately 77,000 clones, of which 85% are seen a single time; less than 2.5% belongs to the top ten. The material was CD4+ or CD8+ T cells sorted from blood, obtained in a trial of the OX40 agonist ivuxolimab. This TCR came from an adult with an advanced solid tumor such as melanoma, head and neck, liver or kidney cancer. The chain employs TRBV7-3 and TRBJ2-5; 15 nucleotides align to TRBD2. The CDR3 region is CASSLGLAGGPRGETQYF. For the CDR3, the DNA is TGTGCCAGCAGCCTGGGACTAGCGGGGGGTCCGAGGGGAGAGACCCAGTACTTC.